The 14 T cell receptor beta chains presented below share a single source sample, sequenced in a study of T cells in Graves' hyperthyroidism and ophthalmopathy. The source material, RNA transcripts, was used to amplify TCR beta CDR3 regions. First-round RT-PCR targeting the TCR CDR3 was performed with the HTBI primer set. TCRdb analysed the multiplex PCR reads with MiXCR anew, one entry per CDR3 protein. The top ten hold around 34% of the sample, which has approximately 300,000 distinct CDR3 sequences, around a sixth seen once. The sequencing input was blood. The receptors were sampled from a man aged 30 to 45 with Graves' hyperthyroidism.

The chain is built from TRBV18 and TRBJ1-1; D not resolved. CDR1 and CDR2 from the germline V gene are KGHSH and LQKENI. The CDR3 is 14 amino acids. Trimming shortened V by 3 bases and J by 4 bases, and 12 bases separated the two germline ends. The CDR3 region has the DNA TGTGCCAGCTCACCTGCCCCTTATGGCACTGAAGCTTTCTTT. Translating gives CASSPAPYGTEAFF.

This clonotype was counted ten times or more. J is TRBJ1-1 and V is TRBV20-1; D gene unclear. V was cut by 5 bases and J by 7 bases, with 14 bases left in between. From germline, CDR1 is DFQATT and CDR2 SNEGSKA (reference sequence). This CDR3 spans 12 amino acids. CDR3 in amino acids: CSAAPGDGEAFF. For the CDR3, the DNA is TGCAGTGCTGCCCCCGGCGACGGTGAAGCTTTCTTT.

This clonotype was seen at least ten times. CDR3 sequence reads: CASSLGAGDTQYF. CDR3 in DNA: TGCGCCAGCAGCTTGGGGGCTGGAGATACGCAGTATTTT. This chain links TRBV5-1 with TRBJ2-3, with D uncertain. The CDR3 totals 13 residues. Germline CDR1 SGHRS, CDR2 YFSETQ. The V end was cut by 0 bases, the J end by 5 bases, with 7 bases between.

In this sample, this clonotype turned up many times. The rearrangement uses TRBV6-5 and TRBJ2-1; the match to TRBD2 covers 12 bases. CDR1 and CDR2 from the germline V gene are MNHEY and SVGAGI. CDR3 size: 20 residues. The V and J ends lost 2 bases and 0 bases, in that order; junction bases with no gene match: 11. CDR3 loop: CASSYAGTSGSTSSYNEQFF. The CDR3 DNA follows: TGTGCCAGCAGTTACGCCGGGACTAGCGGGTCGACGAGCTCCTACAATGAGCAGTTCTTC.

This clonotype occurred many times. The chain is built from TRBV30 and TRBJ1-2, with a possible D match to TRBD1 (5 bases). The CDR3 covers 14 residues. Trimming took off 2 bases at V and 8 bases at J, with 18 bases between the two ends. Germline CDR1 reads GTSNPN; CDR2 reads SVGIG (reference sequence). The CDR3 loop reads CAWSLGRPGEGYTF. The CDR3 nucleotides are TGTGCCTGGAGTCTAGGACGTCCGGGGGAAGGCTACACCTTC. The full variable domain, completed using reference TRBV30 and TRBJ1-2, is SQTIHQWPATLVQPVGSPLSLECTVEGTSNPNLYWYRQAAGRGLQLLFYSVGIGQISSEVPQNLSASRPQDRQFILSSKKLLLSDSGFYLCAWSLGRPGEGYTFGSGTRLTVV.

The J gene is TRBJ1-2, the V gene TRBV15; D possibly corresponds to TRBD1 (5 bases). Trimming cost V 0 bases and J 7 bases, with 24 bases left between them. The CDR3 loop spans 18 amino acids. The germline V gene encodes CDR1 LNHNV and CDR2 YYDKDF (reference sequence). The CDR3 bases are TGTGCCACCAGCAGAGAGGGGCGGGCAGGAAGTCTGATGACTGGCTACACCTTC. Translation gives CATSREGRAGSLMTGYTF.

The genes are TRBV10-3 and TRBJ1-5; TRBD1 matches at 7 bases. The V and J ends lost 6 bases and 4 bases, in that order; junction bases with no gene match: 3. The V gene's germline CDR1 is ENHRY and CDR2 SYGVKD. This CDR3 region has 13 residues. CDR3 region: CAIRPGQNQPQHF. In DNA form, the CDR3 reads TGTGCCATCAGACCGGGACAGAATCAGCCCCAGCATTTT.

This chain connects TRBV6-1 to TRBJ1-5; D perhaps matches TRBD1 (6 bases). The CDR3 consists of 16 residues. Germline CDR1 is MNHNS and CDR2 is SASEGT. V was cut by 7 bases and J by 0 bases, with 16 bases left in between. The CDR3 DNA is TGTGCCAGCAACACCCGCGCAGGGGATAGCAATCAGCCCCAGCATTTT. It specifies CASNTRAGDSNQPQHF.

This chain links TRBV13 with TRBJ2-2; 7 bases fit TRBD2. V was pared by 2 bases and J by 3 bases, with 6 bases of the junction left unmatched. Germline loops: CDR1 PRHDT, CDR2 FYEKMQ (reference sequence). This CDR3 is 16 amino acids long. This CDR3 reads CASSLQGLGYTGELFF. The CDR3 nucleotides read TGTGCCAGCAGCTTACAAGGACTAGGTTACACCGGGGAGCTGTTTTTT.

The chain couples TRBV9 to TRBJ1-1; D gene uncertain. The CDR3 contains 14 residues. With 0 bases removed from V and 3 bases from J, the gap between germline ends came to 9 bases. Per the germline V gene, CDR1 is SGDLS and CDR2 is YYNGEE. CDR3 amino acids: CASSVASRDTEAFF. DNA of the CDR3: TGTGCCAGCAGCGTAGCTTCGAGAGACACTGAAGCTTTCTTT.

V and J are TRBV7-6 and TRBJ2-3; D gene ambiguous. The CDR3 spans 15 residues. CDR1 and CDR2 from the germline V gene are SGHVS and FNYEAQ. Trimming pared 0 bases from V and 5 bases from J, leaving 12 bases between. CDR3 nucleotides: TGTGCCAGCAGCTTAGCGGGTATCCGGAGAGATACGCAGTATTTT. Encoded protein: CASSLAGIRRDTQYF.

The chain couples TRBV5-5 to TRBJ1-1; 7 positions match TRBD1. The J segment lost 3 bases and the V segment lost 4 bases, leaving 9 bases of the junction unmatched. CDR1 is SGHKS and CDR2 is YYEKEE in the germline V gene (reference sequence). There are 15 residues in the CDR3. The CDR3 loop reads CASSIATGVYTEAFF. CDR3 coding DNA: TGTGCCAGCAGCATCGCCACAGGGGTTTACACTGAAGCTTTCTTT.

The CDR3, as DNA: TGTGCCAGCAGTTTAGGGACAGGGAAAGGAGGCAATGAGCAGTTCTTC. It codes for CASSLGTGKGGNEQFF. J is TRBJ2-1 and V is TRBV12-3 or TRBV12-4; 8 bases agree with TRBD1. V was pared by 1 base and J by 6 bases, with 8 bases of the junction left unmatched. This CDR3 is 16 amino acids long.

This clonotype was seen at least ten times. The genes are TRBV7-3 and TRBJ2-1; the match to TRBD2 covers 8 bases. CDR1 is SGHTA and CDR2 is FQGTGA in the germline V gene. The junction had 6 bases not matched to a gene; V was cut back by 4 bases and J by 1 base. This CDR3 contains 16 residues. For the CDR3, the DNA is TGTGCCAGCAGCTCTCAGCGGGAGTGGTCCTACAATGAGCAGTTCTTC. Translating gives CASSSQREWSYNEQFF.